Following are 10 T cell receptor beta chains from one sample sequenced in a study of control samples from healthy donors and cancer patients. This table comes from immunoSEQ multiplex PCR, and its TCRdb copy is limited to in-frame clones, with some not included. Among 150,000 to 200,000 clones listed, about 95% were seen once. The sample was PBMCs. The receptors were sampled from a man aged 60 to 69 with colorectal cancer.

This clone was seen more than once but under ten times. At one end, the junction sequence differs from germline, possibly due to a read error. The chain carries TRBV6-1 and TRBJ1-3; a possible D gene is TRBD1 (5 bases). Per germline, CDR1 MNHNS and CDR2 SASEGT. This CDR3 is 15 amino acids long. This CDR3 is CASSEAGTFGNTIYF. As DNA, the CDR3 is TGTGCCAGCAGCGAAGCAGGGACGTTCGGAAACACCATATATTTT.

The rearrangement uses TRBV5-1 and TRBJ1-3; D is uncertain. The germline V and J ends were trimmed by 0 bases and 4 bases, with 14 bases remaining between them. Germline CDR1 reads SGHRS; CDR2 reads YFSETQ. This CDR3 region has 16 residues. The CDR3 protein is CASSLAGIGRGNTIYF. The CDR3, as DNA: TGCGCCAGCAGCTTGGCCGGGATAGGGAGAGGAAACACCATATATTTT.

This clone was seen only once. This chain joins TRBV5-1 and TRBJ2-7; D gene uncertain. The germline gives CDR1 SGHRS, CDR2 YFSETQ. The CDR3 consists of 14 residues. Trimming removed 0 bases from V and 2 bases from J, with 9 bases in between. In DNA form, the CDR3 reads TGCGCCAGCAGCTTGGAGTCAGAAACCTACGAGCAGTACTTC. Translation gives CASSLESETYEQYF. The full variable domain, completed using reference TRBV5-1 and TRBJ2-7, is KAGVTQTPRYLIKTRGQQVTLSCSPISGHRSVSWYQQTPGQGLQFLFEYFSETQRNKGNFPGRFSGRQFSNSRSEMNVSTLELGDSALYLCASSLESETYEQYFGPGTRLTVT.

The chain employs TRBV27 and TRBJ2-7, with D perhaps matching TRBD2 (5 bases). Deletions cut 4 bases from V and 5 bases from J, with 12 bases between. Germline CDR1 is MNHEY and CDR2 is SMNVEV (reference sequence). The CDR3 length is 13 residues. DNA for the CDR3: TGTGCCAGCAGTTCGGGGTTGTCCCACGAGCAGTACTTC. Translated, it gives CASSSGLSHEQYF.

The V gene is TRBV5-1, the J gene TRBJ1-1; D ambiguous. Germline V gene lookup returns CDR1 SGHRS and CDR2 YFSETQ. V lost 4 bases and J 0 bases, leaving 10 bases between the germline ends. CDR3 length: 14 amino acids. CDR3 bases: TGCGCCAGCAGCCCCCTGTCATTGAACACTGAAGCTTTCTTT. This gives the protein CASSPLSLNTEAFF.

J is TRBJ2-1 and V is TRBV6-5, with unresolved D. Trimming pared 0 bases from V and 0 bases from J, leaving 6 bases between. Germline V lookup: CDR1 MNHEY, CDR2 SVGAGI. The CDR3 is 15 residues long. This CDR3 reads CASSYSESSYNEQFF. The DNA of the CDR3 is TGTGCCAGCAGTTACTCGGAGAGCTCCTACAATGAGCAGTTCTTC.

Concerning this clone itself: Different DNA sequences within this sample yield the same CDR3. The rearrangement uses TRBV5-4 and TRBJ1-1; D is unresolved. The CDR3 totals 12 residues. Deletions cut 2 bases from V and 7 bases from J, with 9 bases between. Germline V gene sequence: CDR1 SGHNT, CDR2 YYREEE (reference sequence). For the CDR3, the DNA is TGTGCCAGCAGCTTTAGAACAAATGAAGCTTTCTTT. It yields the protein CASSFRTNEAFF.

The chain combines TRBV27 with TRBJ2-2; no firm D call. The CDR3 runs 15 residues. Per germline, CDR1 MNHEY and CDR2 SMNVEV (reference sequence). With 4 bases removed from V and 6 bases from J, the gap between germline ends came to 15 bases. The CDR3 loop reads CASSSLPRRAGELFF. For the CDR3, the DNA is TGTGCCAGCAGTTCACTACCGAGAAGGGCCGGGGAGCTGTTTTTT.

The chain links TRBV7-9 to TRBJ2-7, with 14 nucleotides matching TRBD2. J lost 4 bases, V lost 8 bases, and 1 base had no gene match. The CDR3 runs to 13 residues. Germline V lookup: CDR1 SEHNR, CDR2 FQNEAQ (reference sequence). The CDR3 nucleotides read TGTGCCAGCGGGACTAGCGGGGGTTACGAGCAGTACTTC. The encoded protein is CASGTSGGYEQYF.

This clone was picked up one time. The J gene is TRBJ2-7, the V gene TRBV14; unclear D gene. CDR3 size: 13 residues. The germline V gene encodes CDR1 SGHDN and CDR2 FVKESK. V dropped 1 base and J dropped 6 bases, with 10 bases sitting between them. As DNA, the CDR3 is TGTGCCAGCAGCCAAGCAAGGGTGGGCGAGCAGTACTTC. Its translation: CASSQARVGEQYF.